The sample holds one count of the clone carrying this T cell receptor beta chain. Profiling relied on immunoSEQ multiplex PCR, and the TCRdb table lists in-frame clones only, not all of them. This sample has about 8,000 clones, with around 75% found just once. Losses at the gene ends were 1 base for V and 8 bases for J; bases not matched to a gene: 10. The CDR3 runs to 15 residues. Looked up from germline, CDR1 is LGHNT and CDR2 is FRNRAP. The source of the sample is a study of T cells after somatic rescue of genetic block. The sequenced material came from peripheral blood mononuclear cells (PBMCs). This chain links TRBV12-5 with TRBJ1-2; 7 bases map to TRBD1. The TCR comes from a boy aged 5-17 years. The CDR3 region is CASGLAPTGYAGYTF. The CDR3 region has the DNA TGTGCTAGTGGTTTGGCCCCGACAGGGTACGCGGGCTACACCTTC.